This TCR beta chain was sequenced during a study of CD8+CD57+ T cells in acquired aplastic anemia. Study conclusions and caveats: Between patients and controls, CD8+ Simpson's diversity did not vary significantly. Common to patients and controls were 25 to 30 CD8+ CDR3 sequences.

The CDR3 length is 15 residues. With 1 base clipped from V and 5 bases from J, the junction kept 7 bases outside the gene matches. Germline CDR1 SGHRS, CDR2 YFSETQ. CDR3 and TCR beta VDJ profiling relied on a genomic DNA template. Via MiXCR, TCRdb re-called the reads, giving one row per CDR3 protein. The data show approximately 470,000 distinct CDR3 sequences, roughly a third seen once. The sequenced patients had an expansion of CD8+CD57+ cells seen by flow cytometry. About this clonotype: Antigen unknown.

Sequencing input: sorted CD4+, CD8+, or CD8+CD57+ T cells (not recorded which) from PBMCs. This clonotype was obtained from a human donor with aplastic anemia. The chain combines TRBV5-1 with TRBJ2-7, with 9 bases lining up with TRBD1. The CDR3 bases are TGCGCCAGCAGCTTGATCTCACAGGGGGCTGACGAGCAGTACTTC. Translation: CASSLISQGADEQYF.